The TCR beta chain under discussion was sequenced for a study of blood T cell repertoires in COVID-19. About the study: Donors of Cohort 3 who recovered were those that had two negative PCRs, clearance, or symptom resolution. PBMCs, B-cell-depleted T cells, or T cells were the source of the cDNA or gDNA that made up the material.

Participant ages covered roughly 18 to 89 years across about two dozen US areas. Assay used: immunoSEQ multiplex PCR; TCRdb lists only in-frame clones, some missing. The table shows roughly 200,000 clones, with 85% to 90% occurring only once. The CDR3 has 15 amino acids. With V trimmed by 5 bases and J by 3 bases, 7 bases remained unmatched. Germline V gives CDR1 SGHTA, CDR2 FQGNSA. The chain uses TRBV7-2 and TRBJ1-5, with TRBD1 matching over 7 bases. The sample consisted of PBMCs or T cells enriched from blood (not recorded which). The receptor was isolated from a woman in her forties or fifties in a cohort exposed to, infected with or recovered from COVID-19 (not recorded which). The CDR3 DNA reads as TGTGCCAGCAGCGTGTACAGGGGAAACAATCAGCCCCAGCATTTT. Protein sequence: CASSVYRGNNQPQHF.